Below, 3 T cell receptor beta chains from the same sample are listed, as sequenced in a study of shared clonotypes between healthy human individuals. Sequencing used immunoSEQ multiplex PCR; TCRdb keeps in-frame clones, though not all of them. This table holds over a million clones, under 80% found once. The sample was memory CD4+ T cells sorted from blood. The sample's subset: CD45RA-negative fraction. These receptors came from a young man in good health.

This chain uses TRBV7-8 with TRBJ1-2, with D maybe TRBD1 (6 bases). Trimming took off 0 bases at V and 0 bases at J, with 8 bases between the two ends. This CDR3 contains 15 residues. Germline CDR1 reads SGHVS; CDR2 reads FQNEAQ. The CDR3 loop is CASSLAKGANYGYTF. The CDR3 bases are TGTGCCAGCAGCTTAGCGAAGGGGGCTAACTATGGCTACACCTTC.

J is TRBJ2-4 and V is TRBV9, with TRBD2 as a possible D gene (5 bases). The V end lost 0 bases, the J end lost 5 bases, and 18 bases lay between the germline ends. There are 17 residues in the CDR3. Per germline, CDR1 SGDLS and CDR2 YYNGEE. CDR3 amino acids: CASSVAADYRDQNIQYF. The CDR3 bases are TGTGCCAGCAGCGTAGCGGCAGACTACCGCGACCAAAACATTCAGTACTTC.

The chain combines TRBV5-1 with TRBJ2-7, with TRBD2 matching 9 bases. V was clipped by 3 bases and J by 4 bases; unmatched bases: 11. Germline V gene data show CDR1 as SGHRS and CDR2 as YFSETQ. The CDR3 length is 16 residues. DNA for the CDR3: TGCGCCAGCAGCTCGGCCGGGACTAGCACAGGGTACGAGCAGTACTTC. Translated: CASSSAGTSTGYEQYF.